This TCR beta chain was documented in a study of shared clonotypes between healthy human individuals. TCRdb's copy holds only in-frame clones and misses some; the assay was immunoSEQ multiplex PCR. Here the sample spans some 1,600,000 clones, 95% to 99% being singletons. Germline V gene data show CDR1 as LNHDA and CDR2 as SQIVND (reference sequence). Trimming took off 8 bases at V and 0 bases at J, with 13 bases between the two ends. The CDR3 runs 15 residues. V gene TRBV19 combines with J gene TRBJ2-2; TRBD2 might be the D (6 bases). This TCR was sampled from a man aged 25-40 years in good health. Sequencing was done on a sample of naive CD4+ T cells sorted from blood. The sample's subset: CD45RA+ positively selected. The CDR3: CASSASATNTGELFF. CDR3 coding DNA: TGTGCCAGTTCAGCTAGCGCTACGAACACCGGGGAGCTGTTTTTT.